The present entry profiles one TCR beta chain with its context. This sample was taken from a study of blood T cells in healthy people across ages. Germline V gene sequence: CDR1 KGHDR, CDR2 SFDVKD. The V segment lost 1 base and the J segment 7 bases; nucleotides outside the gene matches: 2. This CDR3 region has 16 residues. A sample-barcoded 5' primer and a J-beta primer mix were used in a second PCR of roughly 6 to 11 cycles. Via MiXCR, TCRdb re-called the 5' RACE reads, giving one row per CDR3 protein. This sample has roughly 1.6 million distinct CDR3 sequences, with 30% to 40% found just once. This TCR came from a woman in her twenties or thirties in good health. Sequenced: blood. The chain couples TRBV24-1 to TRBJ2-1, with TRBD2 identical over 14 bases. CDR3 bases: TGTGCCACCAGTGATTTCCGACTAGCGGGAGGGAATGAGCAGTTCTTC. Translation gives CATSDFRLAGGNEQFF.